The text below deals with one T cell receptor beta chain. Its antigen is currently not known. No much larger clonotype is one base removed from it; base qualities were not supplied. This sample stems from a study of radiotherapy plus CTLA-4 blockade in lung cancer listed by TCRdb under 2018. With respect to the entire study: Objective responses occurred in approximately 19% of enrolled patients, and roughly 30% achieved disease control. What the study reported, not specific to this receptor: After treatment with radiotherapy and ipilimumab, TCR clones that originated in tumors expanded in peripheral blood. The strongest predictors of response, as reported, were early dynamic changes in blood T cell clones along with a rise in serum interferon-beta after radiation.

The CDR3, cysteine through phenylalanine, is 18 amino acids long. Only the CDR3 DNA stays, 54 bases, in frame from base 1. Germline trimming amounts to 3 bases on V and 4 bases on J, with 12 as the count of junction bases outside the gene matches. As encoded in the germline V gene, CDR1 is MDHEN while CDR2 is SYDVKM. The study tested focal radiation therapy combined with CTLA-4 blockade (ipilimumab) in patients with chemo-refractory metastatic non-small-cell lung cancer. Preparation of the library involved the immunoSEQ multiplex PCR assay. Held by TCRdb, this immuneACCESS table contains in-frame sequences only and omits some clones. Under half of the omission traces to an unresolved V gene where checked; the cause of the rest is unknown. This sample has around 85,000 clones in its table, and 70% to 90% of those were observed once. About 2% of the sample goes to the ten largest clones.

The sample in question was peripheral blood, obtained from a patient treated with radiotherapy plus ipilimumab. The TCR sequence derives from a human donor with non-small cell lung cancer who had a partial response to radiotherapy plus ipilimumab. The chain uses TRBV28 and TRBJ2-1; 10 central bases correspond to TRBD2. Read as DNA, the sequence is TGTGCCAGCAGTTTGGGACCCTTAGGACTAGCGGTGTACAATGAGCAGTTCTTC. This is translated as CASSLGPLGLAVYNEQFF. The full variable domain, completed from the reference TRBV28 and TRBJ2-1 proteins outside the CDR3, reads DVKVTQSSRYLVKRTGEKVFLECVQDMDHENMFWYRQDPGLGLRLIYFSYDVKMKEKGDIPEGYSVSREKKERFSLILESASTNQTSMYLCASSLGPLGLAVYNEQFFGPGTRLTVL.